This T cell receptor (beta chain) originates from a study of shared clonotypes between healthy human individuals. This clone was recorded only once. This CDR3 comprises 14 residues. Germline V lookup: CDR1 SGHNT, CDR2 YYREEE (reference sequence). The V gene lost 4 bases and the J gene lost 8 bases, with 15 bases spanning the gap. The repertoire was sequenced with immunoSEQ multiplex PCR; TCRdb's copy has only in-frame clones and lacks some. The sample holds about half a million clones, about four fifths seen once. The chain employs TRBV5-4 and TRBJ1-4, with D perhaps matching TRBD1 (6 bases). This TCR was sampled from a woman aged 40 to 50 in good health. Some clones in this sample may be carry-over from other donors' samples. Sequencing input: PBMCs. The CDR3 loop is CASSLRGGGEKLFF. The CDR3 nucleotides read TGTGCCAGCAGCCTGCGAGGGGGTGGCGAAAAACTGTTTTTT.